This entry describes one TCR beta chain. The data were obtained in a study of regulatory T cells in long-lasting Graves disease. The time point denotes: newly diagnosed GD, antithyroid drugs for less than 3 months. Researchers made the TCR library from RNA that was extracted from PBMCs. Through Arm-PCR of CDR3 regions and iRepertoire HTBI primers, TCR beta libraries were built. One entry per CDR3 protein results from TCRdb running MiXCR on the multiplex PCR reads. In the table there are around 460,000 distinct CDR3 sequences, 12% to 15% of which are singletons. Germline CDR1 and CDR2: MNHEY and SVGEGT. This CDR3 contains 14 residues. Trimming left V 8 bases short and J 0 bases short, with 11 bases between. The same data also went into a second study, on T cells in Graves' hyperthyroidism and ophthalmopathy.

The sequencing used peripheral blood mononuclear cells (PBMCs), collected at new diagnosis, from a patient treated with antithyroid drugs. This clonotype originated in a woman aged 45 to 65 with Graves disease. The rearrangement joins TRBV6-2 or TRBV6-3 to TRBJ1-5, with a weak D call TRBD1 (5 bases). The CDR3 here is CASGIGVSNQPQHF. DNA of the CDR3: TGTGCCAGCGGGATAGGGGTTAGCAATCAGCCCCAGCATTTT.